This TCR beta chain was identified during a study of beta chain features in type 1 diabetes. The V segment lost 0 bases and the J segment 6 bases; nucleotides outside the gene matches: 6. The CDR3 totals 16 residues. CDR1 and CDR2 from the germline V gene are SGHNT and YYREEE (reference sequence). Every isolated RNA sample was fully reverse transcribed, so sequencing captured expressed TCRB transcripts. The method was immunoSEQ multiplex PCR; TCRdb's version includes in-frame clones alone and lacks a portion of them. The sample lists about 650,000 clones, roughly an eighth occurring once. Overall study findings and caveats: Type 1 diabetes patients had moderately but significantly shorter TCRB CDR3s in all four CD4+ subsets.

In this sample, this clone turned up a few times. Its antigen is currently unknown. The specimen sequenced was naive CD4+ T cells from blood. The source is a man under 40 with type 1 diabetes. The chain links TRBV5-4 to TRBJ1-6; TRBD1 matches 7 bases. CDR3 loop: CASSLDGTAFNSPLHF. CDR3 in DNA: TGTGCCAGCAGCTTGGACGGGACAGCCTTTAATTCACCCCTCCACTTT.